What follows are 5 T cell receptor beta chains derived from one specimen sequenced in a study of long-term antiretroviral therapy in people with HIV. Run at survey level, the immunoSEQ assay was version v3.0. The repertoire was sequenced with immunoSEQ multiplex PCR; TCRdb's copy has only in-frame clones and lacks some. Of tens of thousands of clones listed, 87% are singletons. The sequenced sample was unsorted PBMCs, obtained 2 years after starting antiretroviral therapy. The receptors were sampled from a man aged 50 to 60 with HIV.

This clone appeared a single time. The J gene is TRBJ1-2, the V gene TRBV19, with TRBD1 matching over 7 bases. Germline V gene data show CDR1 as LNHDA and CDR2 as SQIVND (reference sequence). J was trimmed by 5 bases and V by 5 bases; bases with no gene match: 17. The CDR3 is 17 amino acids. CDR3 sequence: CASSARTGGLGYYGYTF. The CDR3 DNA reads TGTGCCAGTAGTGCGCGGACAGGAGGCCTGGGGTATTATGGCTACACCTTC.

V usage is TRBV28 and J usage is TRBJ2-7, with D possibly TRBD1 on 6 matching bases. CDR1 and CDR2 from the germline V gene are MDHEN and SYDVKM. The CDR3 contains 13 residues. The V end was cut by 7 bases, the J end by 0 bases, with 10 bases between. The CDR3 DNA is TGTGCCAGCACCGGACAGCCCTCCTACGAGCAGTACTTC. Its protein is CASTGQPSYEQYF.

The V gene is TRBV28, the J gene TRBJ2-7; D could derive from TRBD1 or TRBD2 (5 bases each). This CDR3 has 14 amino acids. V lost 4 bases and J 2 bases, leaving 12 bases between the germline ends. Germline-derived CDR1 and CDR2 are MDHEN and SYDVKM. CDR3 amino acids: CASSSRDRTYEQYF. CDR3 in DNA: TGTGCCAGCAGTTCCCGGGACCGTACCTACGAGCAGTACTTC.

The chain couples TRBV7-2 to TRBJ2-5; the match to TRBD2 covers 8 bases. The CDR3 is made up of 18 amino acids. CDR1 and CDR2 (germline): SGHTA, FQGNSA. Trimming cost V 1 base and J 1 base; bases outside gene matches: 11. The CDR3 spells CASSLGQSSGGLQETQYF. For the CDR3, the DNA is TGTGCCAGCAGCTTAGGACAGAGCTCGGGGGGGCTCCAAGAGACCCAGTACTTC.

This clone has a handful of counts. The chain couples TRBV2 to TRBJ2-7; D is ambiguous. Germline CDR1 and CDR2: SNHLY and FYNNEI. The CDR3 loop spans 13 amino acids. V was shortened by 4 bases and J by 3 bases, with 10 bases between the two germline ends. CDR3 nucleotides: TGTGCCAGCAGTGTCGGGCCCTACTACGAGCAGTACTTC. Translated, it gives CASSVGPYYEQYF.